A single sample gave rise to the 26 T cell receptor beta chains below, sequenced in a study of cytomegalovirus exposure and HLA in healthy donors. A multiplex PCR was run with 60 Vbeta primers and 13 Jbeta primers. This table comes from immunoSEQ multiplex PCR, and its TCRdb copy is limited to in-frame clones, with some not included. The sample spans 70,000 or so clones; the ten largest clones claim roughly 2.7%. Sequencing used PBMCs. Receptors were obtained from a man in his forties in good health and CMV-seronegative.

This chain links TRBV6-6 with TRBJ2-6; TRBD2 might be the D (6 bases). CDR3 length: 13 amino acids. The germline CDR1 and CDR2 sequences are MNHNY and SVGAGI (reference sequence). V was clipped by 9 bases and J by 2 bases, with 8 bases between them. The CDR3 coding sequence is TGTGCCAGTGGAGGGGCTGGGGCCAACGTCCTGACTTTC. Its protein is CASGGAGANVLTF.

This chain links TRBV14 with TRBJ2-1; the D gene is possibly TRBD2 (6 bases). The V gene's germline CDR1 is SGHDN and CDR2 FVKESK. Trimming shortened V by 1 base and J by 5 bases, and 12 bases separated the two germline ends. The CDR3 extends over 15 amino acids. The CDR3, as DNA: TGTGCCAGCAGCCAAGGAGGGGAGGCCGACAATGAGCAGTTCTTC. As protein: CASSQGGEADNEQFF.

This rearrangement joins TRBV7-6 to TRBJ2-1; no clear D. Germline loops: CDR1 SGHVS, CDR2 FNYEAQ. The CDR3 totals 15 residues. V lost 1 base and J lost 5, with 12 bases in between. For the CDR3, the DNA is TGTGCCAGCAGCTTAGACGGCACAGTCGACAATGAGCAGTTCTTC. Amino acids: CASSLDGTVDNEQFF.

The chain has TRBV9 and TRBJ2-1; TRBD2 matches at 7 bases. Germline V gene data show CDR1 as SGDLS and CDR2 as YYNGEE. The CDR3 consists of 16 residues. Trimming at V came to 0 bases and at J to 10 bases, leaving 13 bases not matched to a gene. The DNA for the CDR3 is TGTGCCAGCAGCGTAGTTTCTGGCGGCGGGAGCGGGGAGCAGTTCTTC. This gives the protein CASSVVSGGGSGEQFF. Complete variable domain (other parts from reference TRBV9 and TRBJ2-1): DSGVTQTPKHLITATGQRVTLRCSPRSGDLSVYWYQQSLDQGLQFLIQYYNGEERAKGNILERFSAQQFPDLHSELNLSSLELGDSALYFCASSVVSGGGSGEQFFGPGTRLTVL.

The chain has TRBV4-2 and TRBJ1-2; TRBD1 matches 9 bases. CDR3 size: 15 residues. The V gene end was trimmed by 4 bases and the J gene end by 3 bases; junction bases not matched to a gene: 6. CDR1 LGHNA and CDR2 YNFKEQ come from the germline V gene. The CDR3 sequence is CASSLEQGAYYGYTF. The CDR3 DNA sequence: TGTGCCAGCAGCCTCGAACAGGGGGCTTACTATGGCTACACCTTC.

The V and J genes are TRBV5-5 and TRBJ1-1; TRBD1 agrees at 9 bases. The V gene end was trimmed by 4 bases and the J gene end by 4 bases; junction bases not matched to a gene: 8. Germline assignment: CDR1 SGHKS and CDR2 YYEKEE (reference sequence). CDR3 length equals 15 residues. The CDR3 here is CASSTLGQGGTEAFF. The CDR3 DNA is TGTGCCAGCAGCACTCTGGGACAGGGTGGCACTGAAGCTTTCTTT.

The chain employs TRBV7-2 and TRBJ2-3, with D unresolved. The V gene lost 0 bases and the J gene lost 2 bases, with 12 bases spanning the gap. Per the germline V gene, CDR1 is SGHTA and CDR2 is FQGNSA. There are 16 residues in the CDR3. The CDR3 spells CASSLAETGYTDTQYF. Here the CDR3 DNA reads TGTGCCAGCAGCTTAGCGGAGACCGGGTACACAGATACGCAGTATTTT.

The rearrangement uses TRBV10-3 and TRBJ1-1; 8 bases line up with TRBD1. The ends lost 4 bases at V and 10 bases at J; junction bases unmatched: 5. From germline, CDR1 is ENHRY and CDR2 SYGVKD. The CDR3 loop spans 12 amino acids. CDR3 region: CAISAGTGGAFF. In DNA, the CDR3 is TGTGCCATCAGTGCGGGTACAGGGGGAGCTTTCTTT.

The CDR3, as DNA: TGTGCCAGCAGCGGATACACGGGTGGCTACACCTTC. It is translated as CASSGYTGGYTF. The chain combines TRBV5-4 with TRBJ1-2, with D unclear. CDR1 and CDR2 from the germline V gene are SGHNT and YYREEE (reference sequence). Trimming took 4 bases from V and 7 from J, leaving 11 bases between them. The CDR3 totals 12 residues.

The rearrangement links TRBV27 to TRBJ1-5, with D unresolved. V was cut by 3 bases and J by 6 bases, with 12 bases left in between. The germline gives CDR1 MNHEY, CDR2 SMNVEV (reference sequence). The CDR3 sequence is 14 residues long. The CDR3 DNA reads TGTGCCAGCAGTTTGAAGGGAGTAAGTCAGCCCCAGCATTTT. This gives the protein CASSLKGVSQPQHF.

The chain recombines TRBV4-2 with TRBJ2-3; no clear D gene. V lost 8 bases to trimming and J lost 5 bases, with 20 bases between them. This CDR3 is 15 amino acids long. Germline assignment: CDR1 LGHNA and CDR2 YNFKEQ. The CDR3 region has the DNA TGTGCCAGCCAGCCAAGTGCTAGTTCTGGAGATACGCAGTATTTT. Translating gives CASQPSASSGDTQYF.

This sequence joins TRBV29-1 and TRBJ2-7; D is perhaps TRBD2 (5 bases). V lost 6 bases and J lost 3, with 15 bases in between. Germline CDR1 SQVTM, CDR2 ANQGSEA. The CDR3 loop spans 13 amino acids. For the CDR3, the DNA is TGCAGCGTCGCACACACCGGGATCTACGAGCAGTACTTC. Residues: CSVAHTGIYEQYF.

The chain uses TRBV5-1 and TRBJ2-5; 11 positions match TRBD2. V trimming: 0 bases; J trimming: 2 bases; junction bases outside the gene matches: 3. This CDR3 comprises 16 residues. Germline values: CDR1 SGHRS, CDR2 YFSETQ. Here the CDR3 DNA reads TGCGCCAGCAGCTTGGACCTAGCGGGGGGACAAGAGACCCAGTACTTC. It translates to CASSLDLAGGQETQYF.

Remarks on this clone: This sample includes further DNA sequences coding for the same CDR3. The chain recombines TRBV9 with TRBJ1-3; D possibly corresponds to TRBD1 (6 bases). The CDR3 runs to 16 residues. Germline V gives CDR1 SGDLS, CDR2 YYNGEE. Trimming took 1 base from V and 0 from J, leaving 11 bases between them. CDR3 region: CASSVSPGDSGNTIYF. The CDR3 bases are TGTGCCAGCAGCGTATCGCCAGGGGACTCTGGAAACACCATATATTTT.

CDR3 residues: CASSAEGTGGHEQYF. The CDR3 DNA sequence: TGTGCCAGCAGCGCCGAGGGGACAGGGGGCCACGAGCAGTACTTC. J is TRBJ2-7 and V is TRBV9; 12 bases fit TRBD1. V gave up 3 bases and J gave up 5 bases; unmatched junction bases: 6. There are 15 residues in the CDR3. Germline loops: CDR1 SGDLS, CDR2 YYNGEE.

This chain connects TRBV9 to TRBJ2-5, with TRBD2 matching over 8 bases. The length of the CDR3 is 15 residues. Germline CDR1 SGDLS, CDR2 YYNGEE. The V segment lost 5 bases and the J segment 1 base; nucleotides outside the gene matches: 7. CDR3 residues: CASSPNGRAQETQYF. The CDR3 DNA reads as TGTGCCAGCAGTCCCAACGGGAGGGCCCAAGAGACCCAGTACTTC.

This chain's CDR3 is CASSQDVGPTSGGARETQYF. The CDR3 DNA reads as TGCGCCAGCAGCCAAGATGTAGGGCCAACTAGCGGGGGGGCCCGGGAGACCCAGTACTTC. V and J are TRBV4-1 and TRBJ2-5, with 13 bases lining up with TRBD2. After removal of 0 bases from V and 5 bases from J, the junction contained 15 bases not matched to a gene. The CDR3 contains 20 residues. The germline gives CDR1 MGHRA, CDR2 YSYEKL.

The J gene is TRBJ1-2, the V gene TRBV29-1; possible D gene TRBD1, 6 bases. The CDR3 is 15 residues long. Looked up from germline, CDR1 is SQVTM and CDR2 is ANQGSEA. Trimming pared 4 bases from V and 0 bases from J, leaving 15 bases between. The CDR3 nucleotides read TGCAGCGTTGCTGACAGGCGGTTAGCTAACTATGGCTACACCTTC. Its translation is CSVADRRLANYGYTF.

This clone shows up as medium-sized by frequency. The J gene is TRBJ2-1, the V gene TRBV4-1; 12 bases line up with TRBD2. The CDR3 runs 17 residues. Germline-derived CDR1 and CDR2 are MGHRA and YSYEKL. V dropped 4 bases and J dropped 6; count of bases not matched to a gene: 10. The CDR3 here is CASSPAQTSGGVNEQFF. The CDR3 nucleotides read TGCGCCAGCAGCCCAGCCCAGACTAGCGGGGGCGTCAATGAGCAGTTCTTC.

This chain joins TRBV19 and TRBJ2-1; tentative D call: TRBD1 (7 bases). V was trimmed by 5 bases and J by 6 bases, leaving 17 bases between them. CDR3 length equals 15 residues. In germline, CDR1 is LNHDA, CDR2 SQIVND (reference sequence). The CDR3 DNA is TGTGCCAGTAGTCCACAGGGGAGGTCAGGCAATGAGCAGTTCTTC. Amino acids: CASSPQGRSGNEQFF.

The rearrangement joins TRBV5-4 to TRBJ2-5; 13 nucleotides agree with TRBD2. The J segment lost 5 bases and the V segment lost 4 bases, leaving 5 bases of the junction unmatched. The CDR3 runs 15 residues. Germline V gene data show CDR1 as SGHNT and CDR2 as YYREEE (reference sequence). The CDR3 region is CASSTGTSGVETQYF. The CDR3 nucleotides are TGTGCCAGCAGCACCGGGACTAGCGGGGTGGAGACCCAGTACTTC.

The rearrangement links TRBV6-1 to TRBJ1-6; D is unclear. CDR1 is MNHNS and CDR2 is SASEGT in the germline V gene. V was cut by 9 bases and J by 0 bases, with 12 bases left in between. The CDR3 is made up of 15 amino acids. The CDR3: CASEDGSSYNSPLHF. The CDR3 coding sequence is TGTGCCAGTGAGGACGGGAGCTCCTATAATTCACCCCTCCACTTT.

The CDR3 loop reads CASSFGDRRDSPLHF. DNA of the CDR3: TGTGCCAGCAGCTTTGGGGACAGACGAGATTCACCCCTCCACTTT. The chain joins TRBV5-4 to TRBJ1-6; 7 bases match TRBD1. The CDR3 has 15 amino acids. From germline, CDR1 is SGHNT and CDR2 YYREEE (reference sequence). J lost 8 bases, V lost 2 bases, and 7 bases had no gene match.

The chain joins TRBV4-2 to TRBJ2-4; D may be TRBD2 (6 bases). The germline gives CDR1 LGHNA, CDR2 YNFKEQ. The V and J ends lost 2 bases and 6 bases respectively, with 14 bases between them. This CDR3 is 15 amino acids long. The CDR3 coding sequence is TGTGCCAGCAGCCAAAGGGATGGGGGGACAAACATTCAGTACTTC. This gives the protein CASSQRDGGTNIQYF.

V gene TRBV30 combines with J gene TRBJ1-5; TRBD1 matches at 9 bases. CDR3 length: 16 amino acids. Germline trimming cut 8 bases from V and 3 bases from J; bases unmatched to any gene: 14. Per the germline V gene, CDR1 is GTSNPN and CDR2 is SVGIG (reference sequence). The CDR3 region has the DNA TGTGCCACTAGTTCCGGGACAGGGAGTATCAATCAGCCCCAGCATTTT. Residues: CATSSGTGSINQPQHF.

The chain joins TRBV6-1 to TRBJ1-1; 7 bases are a match to TRBD1. V trimming: 6 bases; J trimming: 5 bases; junction bases outside the gene matches: 12. Germline V gene sequence: CDR1 MNHNS, CDR2 SASEGT. This CDR3 has 15 residues. The CDR3 sequence: CASSQGVDIGTEAFF. CDR3 bases: TGTGCCAGCAGCCAGGGGGTGGATATAGGGACTGAAGCTTTCTTT.